A selection of T cell receptor beta chains follows, all from one sample in a study of blood T cell repertoires in COVID-19. The table came from immunoSEQ multiplex PCR; TCRdb's copy has only in-frame clones and leaves some out. The table lists about 270,000 clones, approximately 87% of them singletons. The sequenced sample was peripheral blood. These receptors came from a woman in her twenties or thirties with COVID-19, enrolled during active disease. The CDR3 runs from the conserved cysteine through the conserved F or W. D genes are given only for firm matches. A clone size is listed for some rows: how often the clone was seen (once, few, many), or a class if it is expanded.

d_call | j_call | v_call | clone_size | cdr3_nt | cdr3_aa
TRBD1 | TRBJ1-1 | TRBV5-1 | NA | TGCGCCAGCAGCCGCGGACAGGGGAACACTGAAGCTTTCTTT | CASSRGQGNTEAFF
TRBD1 | TRBJ2-7 | TRBV18 | NA | TGTGCCAGCTCACCGCGACAGGGTTCCTACGAGCAGTACTTC | CASSPRQGSYEQYF
NA | TRBJ1-1 | TRBV19 | NA | TGTGCCAGTAGTCCAGGGTGGAATATCGCTGAAGCTTTCTTT | CASSPGWNIAEAFF
TRBD2 | TRBJ2-2 | TRBV7-9 | NA | TGTGCCAGCAGCCCAGCGGGGGGGACCGGGGAGCTGTTTTTT | CASSPAGGTGELFF
NA | TRBJ2-1 | TRBV28 | NA | TGTGCCAGCAGCCTCGAGGCAGCTTACAATGAGCAGTTCTTC | CASSLEAAYNEQFF
NA | TRBJ2-3 | TRBV7-2 | NA | TGTGCCAGCAGCTTAGAACCTCGGGGGGCCTTTCCAGATACGCAGTATTTT | CASSLEPRGAFPDTQYF
NA | TRBJ2-3 | TRBV5-1 | NA | TGCGCCAGCAGCTTGGACAATACGCAGTATTTT | CASSLDNTQYF
TRBD1 | TRBJ2-7 | TRBV4-1 | few | TGCGCGACCCGGGACAGGGACGACGAGCAGTACTTC | CATRDRDDEQYF
NA | TRBJ1-3 | TRBV29-1 | NA | TGCAGCGTCCGCGGGATGGGTGGAAACACCATATATTTT | CSVRGMGGNTIYF
TRBD1 | TRBJ1-2 | TRBV5-4 | NA | TGTGCCAGCAGCTTGGTAGGACAGGGAGCCTATGGCTACACCTTC | CASSLVGQGAYGYTF
TRBD2 | TRBJ2-7 | TRBV3-1/TRBV3-2 | NA | TGTGCCAGCAGCCCCCTGACGGGGGGGCCGGTCGAGCAGTACTTC | CASSPLTGGPVEQYF
NA | TRBJ2-7 | TRBV5-1 | NA | TGCGCCAGCAGCCCATCAGGGGCAGCACCCTTCGAGCAGTACTTC | CASSPSGAAPFEQYF
TRBD2 | TRBJ2-5 | TRBV28 | NA | TGTGCCAGCAGTTTACCCGAAGGGACTAGCACAATATTCGGAGAGACCCAGTACTTC | CASSLPEGTSTIFGETQYF
TRBD1 | TRBJ2-7 | TRBV5-1 | NA | TGCGCCAGCAGCTTGGTGGGACAGGGGTGGGAGCAGTACTTC | CASSLVGQGWEQYF
NA | TRBJ2-7 | TRBV11-2 | NA | TGTGCCAGCAGCTTAAGGACGGGGGGCCCCTACGAGCAGTACTTC | CASSLRTGGPYEQYF
NA | TRBJ2-5 | TRBV5-6 | NA | TGTGCCAGCAGCTTGGTTGGCAGAGAGACCCAGTACTTC | CASSLVGRETQYF